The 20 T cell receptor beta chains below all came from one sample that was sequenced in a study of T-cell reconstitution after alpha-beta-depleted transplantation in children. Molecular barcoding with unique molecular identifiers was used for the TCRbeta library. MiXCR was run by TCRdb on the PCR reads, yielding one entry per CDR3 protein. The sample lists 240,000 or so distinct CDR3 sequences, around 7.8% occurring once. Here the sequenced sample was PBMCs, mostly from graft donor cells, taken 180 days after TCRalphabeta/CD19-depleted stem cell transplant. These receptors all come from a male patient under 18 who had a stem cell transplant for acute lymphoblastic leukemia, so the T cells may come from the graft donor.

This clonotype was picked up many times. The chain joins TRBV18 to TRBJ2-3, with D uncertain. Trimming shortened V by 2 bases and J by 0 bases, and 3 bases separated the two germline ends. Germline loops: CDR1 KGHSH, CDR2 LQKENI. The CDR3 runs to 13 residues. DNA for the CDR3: TGTGCCAGCTCACCAGGAAGCACAGATACGCAGTATTTT. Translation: CASSPGSTDTQYF.

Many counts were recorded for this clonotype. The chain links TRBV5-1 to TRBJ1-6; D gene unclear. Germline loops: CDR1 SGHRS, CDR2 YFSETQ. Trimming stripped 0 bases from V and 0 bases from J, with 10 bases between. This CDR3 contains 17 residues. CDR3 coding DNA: TGCGCCAGCAGCTTGGGACACCCAAGCTCCTATAATTCACCCCTCCACTTT. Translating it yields CASSLGHPSSYNSPLHF.

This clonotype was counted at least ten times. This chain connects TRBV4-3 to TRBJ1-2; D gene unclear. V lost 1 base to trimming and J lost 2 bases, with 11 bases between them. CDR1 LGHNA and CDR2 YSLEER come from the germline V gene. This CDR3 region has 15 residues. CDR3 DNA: TGCGCCAGCAGCCAAGGGGTGAACATAAACTATGGCTACACCTTC. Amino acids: CASSQGVNINYGYTF.

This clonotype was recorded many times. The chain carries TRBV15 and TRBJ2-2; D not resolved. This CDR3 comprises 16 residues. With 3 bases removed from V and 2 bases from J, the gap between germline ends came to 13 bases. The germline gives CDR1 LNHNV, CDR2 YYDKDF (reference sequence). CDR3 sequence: CATSSREQPNTGELFF. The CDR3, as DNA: TGTGCCACCAGCAGTAGGGAACAGCCAAACACCGGGGAGCTGTTTTTT.

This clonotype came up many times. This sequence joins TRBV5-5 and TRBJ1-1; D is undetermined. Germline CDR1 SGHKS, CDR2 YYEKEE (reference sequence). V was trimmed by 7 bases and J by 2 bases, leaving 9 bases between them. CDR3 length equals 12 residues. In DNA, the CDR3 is TGTGCCAGCTTTGGACCTAACACTGAAGCTTTCTTT. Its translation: CASFGPNTEAFF.

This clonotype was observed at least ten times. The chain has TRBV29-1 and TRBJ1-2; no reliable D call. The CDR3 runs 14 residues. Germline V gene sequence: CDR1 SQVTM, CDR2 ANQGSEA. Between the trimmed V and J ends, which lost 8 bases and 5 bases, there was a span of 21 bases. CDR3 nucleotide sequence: TGCAGCTTCCGGGTCCTCGGTGGGAGGTATGGCTACACCTTC. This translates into CSFRVLGGRYGYTF.

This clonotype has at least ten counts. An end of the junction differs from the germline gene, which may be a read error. The CDR3 is CASSSGPLGLSF. CDR3 nucleotides: TGTGCCAGCAGCTCGGGACCATTGGGGCTTTCTTTT. This rearrangement joins TRBV27 to TRBJ1-1; a possible D gene is TRBD1 (5 bases). CDR1 and CDR2 from the germline V gene are MNHEY and SMNVEV (reference sequence). This CDR3 comprises 12 residues.

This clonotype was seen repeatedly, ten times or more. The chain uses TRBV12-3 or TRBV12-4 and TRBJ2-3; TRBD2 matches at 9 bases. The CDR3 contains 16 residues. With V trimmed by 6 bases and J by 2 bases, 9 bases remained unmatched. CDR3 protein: CASSLTTSGITDTQYF. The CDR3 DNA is TGTGCCAGCAGCCTTACGACTAGCGGAATCACAGATACGCAGTATTTT.

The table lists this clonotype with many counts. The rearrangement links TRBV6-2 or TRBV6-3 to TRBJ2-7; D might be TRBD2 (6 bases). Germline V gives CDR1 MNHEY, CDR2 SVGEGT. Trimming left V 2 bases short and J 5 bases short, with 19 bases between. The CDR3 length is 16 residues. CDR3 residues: CASSYTERAPRNEQYF. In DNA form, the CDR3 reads TGTGCCAGCAGTTACACGGAGCGGGCGCCTAGGAACGAGCAGTACTTC.

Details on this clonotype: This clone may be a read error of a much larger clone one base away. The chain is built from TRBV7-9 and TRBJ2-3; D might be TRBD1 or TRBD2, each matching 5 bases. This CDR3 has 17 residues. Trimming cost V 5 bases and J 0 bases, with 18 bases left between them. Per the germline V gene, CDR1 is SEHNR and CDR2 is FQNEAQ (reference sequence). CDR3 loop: CASSPTVRGSSTDTQYF. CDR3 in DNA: TGTGCCAGCAGCCCAACGGTGAGGGGATCTAGCACAGATACGCAGTATTTT.

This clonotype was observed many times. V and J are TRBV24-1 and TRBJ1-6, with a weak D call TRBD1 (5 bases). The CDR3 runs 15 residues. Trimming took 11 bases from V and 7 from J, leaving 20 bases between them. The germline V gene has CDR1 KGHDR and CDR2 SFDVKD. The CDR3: CANGEIGRANSPLHF. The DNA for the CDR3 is TGTGCCAACGGGGAGATCGGCAGGGCGAATTCACCCCTCCACTTT.

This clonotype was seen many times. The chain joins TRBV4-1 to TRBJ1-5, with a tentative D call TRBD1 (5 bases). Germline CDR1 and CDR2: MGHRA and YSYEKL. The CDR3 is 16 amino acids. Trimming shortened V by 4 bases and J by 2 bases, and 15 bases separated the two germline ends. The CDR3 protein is CASSPRGDSGNQPQHF. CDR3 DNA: TGCGCCAGCAGCCCGAGGGGAGACTCAGGCAATCAGCCCCAGCATTTT.

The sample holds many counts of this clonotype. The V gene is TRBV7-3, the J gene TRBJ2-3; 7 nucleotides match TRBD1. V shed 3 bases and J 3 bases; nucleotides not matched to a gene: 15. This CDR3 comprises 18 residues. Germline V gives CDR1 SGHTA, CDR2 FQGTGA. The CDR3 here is CASSFTRSRGSKTDTQYF. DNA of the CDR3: TGTGCCAGCAGCTTCACCCGCAGCAGGGGGTCGAAGACAGATACGCAGTATTTT.

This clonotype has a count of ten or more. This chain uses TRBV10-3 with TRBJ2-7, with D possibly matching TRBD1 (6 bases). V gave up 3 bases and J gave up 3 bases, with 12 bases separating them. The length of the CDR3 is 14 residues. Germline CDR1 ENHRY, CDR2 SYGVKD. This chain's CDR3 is CAISERQGNYEQYF. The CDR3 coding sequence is TGTGCCATCAGTGAACGGCAGGGGAACTACGAGCAGTACTTC.

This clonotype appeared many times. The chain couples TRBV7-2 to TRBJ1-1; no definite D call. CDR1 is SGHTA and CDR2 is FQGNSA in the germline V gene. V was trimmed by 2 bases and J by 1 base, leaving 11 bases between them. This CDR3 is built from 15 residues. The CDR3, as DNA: TGTGCCAGCAGCTTACGACAAAGTTGGAACACTGAAGCTTTCTTT. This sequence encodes CASSLRQSWNTEAFF.

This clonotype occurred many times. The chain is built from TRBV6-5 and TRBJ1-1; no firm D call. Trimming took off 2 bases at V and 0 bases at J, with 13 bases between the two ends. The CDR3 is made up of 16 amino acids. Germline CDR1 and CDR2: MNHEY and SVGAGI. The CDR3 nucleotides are TGTGCCAGCAGTTACGGCGAAGGGATAATGAACACTGAAGCTTTCTTT. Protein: CASSYGEGIMNTEAFF.

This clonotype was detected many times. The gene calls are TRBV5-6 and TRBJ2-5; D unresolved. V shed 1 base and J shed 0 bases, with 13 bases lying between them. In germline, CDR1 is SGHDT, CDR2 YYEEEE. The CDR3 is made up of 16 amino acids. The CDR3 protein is CASSLQGPPYQETQYF. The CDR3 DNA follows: TGTGCCAGCAGCTTGCAAGGACCACCGTACCAAGAGACCCAGTACTTC.

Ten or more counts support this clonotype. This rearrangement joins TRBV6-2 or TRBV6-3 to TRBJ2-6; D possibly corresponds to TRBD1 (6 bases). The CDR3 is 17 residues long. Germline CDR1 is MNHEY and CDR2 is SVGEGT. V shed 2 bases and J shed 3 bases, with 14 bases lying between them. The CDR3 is CASSYPRQGSGANVLTF. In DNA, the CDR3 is TGTGCCAGCAGTTACCCCCGGCAGGGGAGTGGGGCCAACGTCCTGACTTTC.

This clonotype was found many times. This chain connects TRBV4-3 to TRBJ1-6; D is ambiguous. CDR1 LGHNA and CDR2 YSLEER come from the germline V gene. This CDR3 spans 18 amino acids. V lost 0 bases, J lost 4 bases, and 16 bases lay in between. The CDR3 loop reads CASSQDVPALKYNSPLHF. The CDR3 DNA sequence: TGCGCCAGCAGCCAAGATGTTCCAGCTCTTAAGTATAATTCACCCCTCCACTTT.

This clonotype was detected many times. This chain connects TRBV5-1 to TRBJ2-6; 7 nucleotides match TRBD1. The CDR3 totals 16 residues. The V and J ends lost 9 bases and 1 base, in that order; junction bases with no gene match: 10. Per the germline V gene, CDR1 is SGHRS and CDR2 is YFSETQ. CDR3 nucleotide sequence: TGCGCCACCAGACAGGGCCCCACGTCTGGGGCCAACGTCCTGACTTTC. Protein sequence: CATRQGPTSGANVLTF.